Following are 20 T cell receptor beta chains from one sample sequenced in a study of blood T cell repertoires in COVID-19. The table came from immunoSEQ multiplex PCR; TCRdb's copy has only in-frame clones and leaves some out. Of tens of thousands of clones in the sample, around 80% are singletons; the top ten hold around 7.3%. The sequencing sample was made of peripheral blood. All receptors derive from a man in his fifties with active or convalescent COVID-19.

Written as DNA, the CDR3 is TGCGCCAGCAGCCTAAGGACAGGCCAAGAGACCCAGTACTTC. The encoded protein is CASSLRTGQETQYF. The V gene is TRBV5-1, the J gene TRBJ2-5, with 7 nucleotides matching TRBD1. Per the germline V gene, CDR1 is SGHRS and CDR2 is YFSETQ. J gave up 1 base and V 4 bases, and 4 bases lay outside the gene matches. The CDR3 consists of 14 residues. Full variable domain (outside the CDR3, taken from reference TRBV5-1 and TRBJ2-5): KAGVTQTPRYLIKTRGQQVTLSCSPISGHRSVSWYQQTPGQGLQFLFEYFSETQRNKGNFPGRFSGRQFSNSRSEMNVSTLELGDSALYLCASSLRTGQETQYFGPGTRLLVL.

This clone was counted a few times. The V gene is TRBV19, the J gene TRBJ1-1; 8 bases are shared with TRBD1. Trimming took 3 bases from V and 2 from J; bases not matched to a gene: 5. This CDR3 is built from 15 residues. Germline V gene data show CDR1 as LNHDA and CDR2 as SQIVND (reference sequence). Here the CDR3 reads CASSIQGAHNTEAFF. The CDR3, as DNA: TGTGCCAGTAGTATCCAGGGGGCTCATAACACTGAAGCTTTCTTT.

This clone was found once. V and J are TRBV9 and TRBJ2-3; 13 nucleotides agree with TRBD2. Trimming took 4 bases from V and 4 from J; bases not matched to a gene: 12. The CDR3 consists of 18 residues. Germline loops: CDR1 SGDLS, CDR2 YYNGEE. CDR3 in amino acids: CASSTSRLAGGFADTQYF. As DNA, the CDR3 is TGTGCCAGCAGCACTAGTAGACTAGCGGGGGGCTTTGCAGATACGCAGTATTTT.

In its sample, this clone was seen once. This chain uses TRBV28 with TRBJ2-7, with a weak D call TRBD2 (5 bases). The CDR3 is 15 residues long. Germline CDR1 reads MDHEN; CDR2 reads SYDVKM. The V and J ends lost 2 bases and 5 bases respectively, with 16 bases between them. CDR3 region: CASSLEGRPVDEQYF. The CDR3 nucleotides read TGTGCCAGCAGTTTAGAGGGCCGACCGGTAGACGAGCAGTACTTC.

The V call is TRBV2, the J call TRBJ2-7; 7 bases fit TRBD1. V trimming: 6 bases; J trimming: 2 bases; junction bases outside the gene matches: 4. The CDR3 sequence is 13 residues long. Germline lookup yields CDR1 SNHLY and CDR2 FYNNEI. The CDR3 DNA reads as TGTGCCAGCAGCGGACAGGTTACCTACGAGCAGTACTTC. This sequence encodes CASSGQVTYEQYF. Supplemented by reference TRBV2 and TRBJ2-7, the full variable domain reads EPEVTQTPSHQVTQMGQEVILRCVPISNHLYFYWYRQILGQKVEFLVSFYNNEISEKSEIFDDQFSVERPDGSNFTLKIRSTKLEDSAMYFCASSGQVTYEQYFGPGTRLTVT.

The V and J genes are TRBV18 and TRBJ2-7; TRBD1 is a possible D gene (6 bases). Germline values: CDR1 KGHSH, CDR2 LQKENI. This CDR3 region has 14 residues. The V end lost 3 bases, the J end lost 4 bases, and 13 bases lay between the germline ends. The CDR3 protein is CASSPRDTGYEQYF. As DNA, the CDR3 is TGTGCCAGCTCACCCCGGGACACAGGTTACGAGCAGTACTTC.

As concerns this clone: This sample also contains other DNA sequences that code for the same CDR3. This chain joins TRBV5-1 and TRBJ1-1, with a weak D call TRBD1 (5 bases). The CDR3 has 12 amino acids. Trimming cost V 4 bases and J 4 bases, with 8 bases left between them. Germline CDR1 is SGHRS and CDR2 is YFSETQ. This CDR3 is CASSPGGTEAFF. The CDR3 DNA is TGCGCCAGCAGCCCGGGGGGCACTGAAGCTTTCTTT.

This rearrangement joins TRBV5-5 to TRBJ2-7, with 7 nucleotides matching TRBD1. The CDR3 consists of 15 residues. Trimming cost V 0 bases and J 3 bases; bases outside gene matches: 6. From germline, CDR1 is SGHKS and CDR2 YYEKEE (reference sequence). CDR3 residues: CASSLGQGVDYEQYF. The CDR3 coding sequence is TGTGCCAGCAGCTTGGGACAGGGCGTCGACTACGAGCAGTACTTC. The whole variable domain, filled in from reference TRBV5-5 and TRBJ2-7, reads DAGVTQSPTHLIKTRGQQVTLRCSPISGHKSVSWYQQVLGQGPQFIFQYYEKEERGRGNFPDRFSARQFPNYSSELNVNALLLGDSALYLCASSLGQGVDYEQYFGPGTRLTVT.

The chain has TRBV12-2 and TRBJ2-7; TRBD1, as called in the table, went unchecked against the DNA. TRBV12-2 has pseudogene status. The CDR3 contains 18 residues. The CDR3 sequence: CASRWDNPKVPGTYEQYV. In DNA, the CDR3 is TGTGCAAGTCGCTGGGATAACCCGAAGGTACCAGGGACCTACGAGCAGTACGTC.

V and J are TRBV6-5 and TRBJ1-5; weak D call: TRBD1 (5 bases). CDR3 length equals 14 residues. Trimming took 8 bases from V and 4 from J, leaving 15 bases between them. Per germline, CDR1 MNHEY and CDR2 SVGAGI. CDR3 DNA sequence: TGTGCCAGCGAAGAGGGGACTTGGAATCAGCCCCAGCATTTT. Translation: CASEEGTWNQPQHF.

This clone was seen just once. The chain combines TRBV6-1 with TRBJ2-2, with D uncertain. The germline V gene has CDR1 MNHNS and CDR2 SASEGT. This CDR3 spans 11 amino acids. V lost 6 bases to trimming and J lost 8 bases, with 7 bases between them. In DNA form, the CDR3 reads TGTGCCAGCAGCCATAGAGGGGAGCTGTTTTTT. Translating gives CASSHRGELFF.

The chain has TRBV2 and TRBJ1-3; a weak D match, TRBD1 (5 bases). V was clipped by 1 base and J by 4 bases, with 14 bases between them. CDR1 SNHLY and CDR2 FYNNEI come from the germline V gene. The CDR3 runs to 16 residues. CDR3 DNA sequence: TGTGCCAGCAGTGAAGGACAGAGGAGCCAGGGAAACACCATATATTTT. Its protein is CASSEGQRSQGNTIYF.

V usage is TRBV6-5 and J usage is TRBJ2-2; 9 positions match TRBD1. CDR3 length: 15 amino acids. The germline V gene has CDR1 MNHEY and CDR2 SVGAGI. Losses at the gene ends were 5 bases for V and 7 bases for J; bases not matched to a gene: 8. The chain's CDR3 is CASSRQQGAIGELFF. The CDR3 DNA reads TGTGCCAGCAGTAGACAACAGGGGGCCATCGGGGAGCTGTTTTTT.

CDR3 residues: CATSDIARSGNEQFF. CDR3 sequence (DNA): TGTGCCACCAGTGACATCGCGCGGTCTGGCAATGAGCAGTTCTTC. The gene calls are TRBV24-1 and TRBJ2-1; D not resolved. This CDR3 has 15 residues. The V gene's germline CDR1 is KGHDR and CDR2 SFDVKD. V lost 4 bases to trimming and J lost 6 bases, with 15 bases between them.

This sequence joins TRBV18 and TRBJ1-1; possible D gene TRBD1, 5 bases. Deletions cut 8 bases from V and 5 bases from J, with 18 bases between. CDR1 and CDR2 (germline): KGHSH, LQKENI. CDR3 size: 14 residues. The CDR3 loop is CASNGARDWTEAFF. CDR3 in DNA: TGTGCCAGCAATGGGGCCAGGGATTGGACTGAAGCTTTCTTT.

The rearrangement uses TRBV28 and TRBJ1-2; 8 bases line up with TRBD1. The ends lost 1 base at V and 5 bases at J; junction bases unmatched: 6. The CDR3 is made up of 15 amino acids. Germline values: CDR1 MDHEN, CDR2 SYDVKM. Here the CDR3 reads CASSLLAGGRYGYTF. The CDR3, as DNA: TGTGCCAGCAGTTTATTGGCAGGGGGCAGATATGGCTACACCTTC.

V is TRBV6-6 and J is TRBJ2-2; 9 nucleotides align to TRBD1. This CDR3 comprises 15 residues. Germline V lookup: CDR1 MNHNY, CDR2 SVGAGI (reference sequence). V gave up 5 bases and J gave up 4 bases; unmatched junction bases: 5. The CDR3 coding sequence is TGTGCCAGCAGTCCCGGGACAGGGAGCACCGGGGAGCTGTTTTTT. Its protein is CASSPGTGSTGELFF.

The gene calls are TRBV24-1 and TRBJ1-2, with 7 bases matching TRBD1. Germline V gene sequence: CDR1 KGHDR, CDR2 SFDVKD. The V gene end was trimmed by 4 bases and the J gene end by 1 base; junction bases not matched to a gene: 2. The CDR3 runs to 14 residues. CDR3 sequence: CATSETGLNYGYTF. In DNA form, the CDR3 reads TGTGCCACCAGTGAGACAGGGCTTAACTATGGCTACACCTTC.

Comment on this clone: One junction end disagrees with the germline gene, perhaps due to a read error. The rearrangement links TRBV23-1 to TRBJ2-5; 8 bases map to TRBD1. TRBV23-1 carries the ORF label, with uncertain function. CDR3 size: 12 residues. The CDR3 bases are TGCGCCAGCAGTCAAGAGGGGGGACAGGCAAACTTC. Protein: CASSQEGGQANF.

V usage is TRBV25-1 and J usage is TRBJ1-1; 8 positions agree with TRBD1. The CDR3 consists of 15 residues. Trimming at V came to 1 base and at J to 10 bases, leaving 11 bases not matched to a gene. CDR1 is MGHDK, CDR2 SYGVNS, per germline. CDR3 sequence reads: CASSESGRGPVGAFF. As DNA, the CDR3 is TGTGCCAGCAGTGAATCAGGCAGGGGGCCCGTGGGAGCTTTCTTT.